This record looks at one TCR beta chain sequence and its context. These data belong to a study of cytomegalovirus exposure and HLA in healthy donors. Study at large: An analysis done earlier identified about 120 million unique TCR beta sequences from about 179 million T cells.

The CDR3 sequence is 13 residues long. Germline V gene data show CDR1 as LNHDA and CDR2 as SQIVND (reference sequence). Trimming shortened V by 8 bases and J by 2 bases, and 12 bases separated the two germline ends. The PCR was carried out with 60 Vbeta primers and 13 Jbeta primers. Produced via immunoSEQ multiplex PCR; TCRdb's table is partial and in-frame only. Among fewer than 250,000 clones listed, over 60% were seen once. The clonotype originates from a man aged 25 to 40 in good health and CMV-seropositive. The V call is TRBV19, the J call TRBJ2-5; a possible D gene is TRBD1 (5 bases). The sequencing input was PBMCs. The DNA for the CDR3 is TGTGCCAGTTCCCCCAGGGCTCAAGAGACCCAGTACTTC. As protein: CASSPRAQETQYF.